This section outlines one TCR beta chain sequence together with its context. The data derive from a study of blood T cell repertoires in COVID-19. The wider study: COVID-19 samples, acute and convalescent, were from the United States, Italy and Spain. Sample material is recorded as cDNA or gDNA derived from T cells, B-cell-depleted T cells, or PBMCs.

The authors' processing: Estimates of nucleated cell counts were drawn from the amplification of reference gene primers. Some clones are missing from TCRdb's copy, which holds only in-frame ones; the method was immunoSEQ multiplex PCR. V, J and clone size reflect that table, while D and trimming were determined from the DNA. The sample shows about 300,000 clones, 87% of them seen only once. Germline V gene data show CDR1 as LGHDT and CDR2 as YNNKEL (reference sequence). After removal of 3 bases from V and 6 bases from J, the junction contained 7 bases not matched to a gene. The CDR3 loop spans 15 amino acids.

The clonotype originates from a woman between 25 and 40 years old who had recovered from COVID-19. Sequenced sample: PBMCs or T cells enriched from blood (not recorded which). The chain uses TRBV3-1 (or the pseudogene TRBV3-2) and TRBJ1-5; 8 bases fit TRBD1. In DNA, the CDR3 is TGTGCCAGCAGCCAGTCGACAGGGGAGGGTCAGCCCCAGCATTTT. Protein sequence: CASSQSTGEGQPQHF.